Listed below are T cell receptor beta chains from one sample, sequenced in a study of T cells in Graves' hyperthyroidism and ophthalmopathy. TCRdb re-derived calls from the multiplex PCR reads in MiXCR, one entry per CDR3 protein. The table lists 300,000 to 450,000 distinct CDR3 sequences, more than 15% of them singletons. Material: blood. Every receptor here comes from a woman aged 18-29 years with Graves' hyperthyroidism that later progressed to Graves' ophthalmopathy. Both conserved end residues are part of each CDR3. D genes are given only for firm matches. The size of a clone is reported for some rows only, either as once, few or many, or as a class for expanded clones.

TRBV6-2/TRBV6-3	TRBJ1-2	NA	few	TGTGCCAGCAGATCTGGCCGGGATATGAATGGCTACACCTTC	CASRSGRDMNGYTF
TRBV6-5	TRBJ1-1	NA	many	TGTGCCAGCAGTTACGGGGGAGACACTGAAGCTTTCTTT	CASSYGGDTEAFF
TRBV5-1	TRBJ1-1	NA	NA	TGCGCCAGCAGCCTAATCACAGCCAACACTGAAGCTTTCTTT	CASSLITANTEAFF
TRBV30	TRBJ1-5	NA	many	TGTGCCTGGAGTGTACGGACGGATCAGCCCCAGCATTTT	CAWSVRTDQPQHF
TRBV6-2/TRBV6-3	TRBJ2-1	NA	many	TGTGCCAGCAGTTACTCGGCTAGCTCCAGGGAGCAGTTCTTC	CASSYSASSREQFF
TRBV6-1	TRBJ1-1	TRBD1	NA	TGTGCCAGCAGTAAGGGACAGGCTCAAGCTTTCTTT	CASSKGQAQAFF
TRBV14	TRBJ1-4	NA	NA	TGTGCCAGCAGCCTCCGGGCCCAGGCGGAAAAACTGTTTTTT	CASSLRAQAEKLFF
TRBV2	TRBJ1-5	NA	many	TGTGCCAGCAGTGGGGTCGTCAATAGCAATCAGCCCCAGCATTTT	CASSGVVNSNQPQHF
TRBV4-3	TRBJ2-7	NA	few	TGCGCCAGCCGGCAGGCAAGGAGCTCCTACGAGCAGTACTTC	CASRQARSSYEQYF
TRBV11-2	TRBJ2-2	NA	once	TGTGCCAGCAGCAAGGCTGTCGGGGAGCTGTTTTTT	CASSKAVGELFF
TRBV19	TRBJ1-1	NA	NA	TGTGCCAGCGCCCTGGGGCGGAACACTGAAGCTTTCTTT	CASALGRNTEAFF
TRBV5-4	TRBJ1-1	NA	few	TGTGCCAGCAGCTCCCCCAACACTGAAGCTTTCTTT	CASSSPNTEAFF
TRBV7-3	TRBJ2-7	NA	many	TGTGCCAGCAGCCAAGGGGGAGAGCAGTACTTC	CASSQGGEQYF
TRBV27	TRBJ2-7	TRBD1	many	TGTGCCAGCAGTCCGGACAGGGAAGCATACGAGCAGTACTTC	CASSPDREAYEQYF
TRBV20-1	TRBJ2-7	TRBD1	many	TGCAGTGCAACCGGGACAGGCTCCTACGAGCAGTACTTC	CSATGTGSYEQYF
TRBV27	TRBJ1-6	NA	NA	TGTGCCAGCAGCTGGCAGCGTAATTCACCCCTCCACTTT	CASSWQRNSPLHF
TRBV6-1	TRBJ1-2	NA	few	TGTGCCAGCAGTGAACCCCGAACCCGACGGCGCTATGGCTACACCTTC	CASSEPRTRRRYGYTF